Listed here are 25 T cell receptor beta chains from one sample, sequenced in a study of control samples from healthy donors and cancer patients. Assay: immunoSEQ multiplex PCR; the TCRdb copy retains only in-frame clones and omits some. In the table there are about 49,000 clones, 86% of which are singletons. The specimen was PBMCs. The receptors stem from a woman aged 50 to 65 with lung cancer.

The chain recombines TRBV18 with TRBJ1-4; tentative D call: TRBD1 (6 bases). Germline loops: CDR1 KGHSH, CDR2 LQKENI. This CDR3 contains 18 residues. V lost 6 bases and J lost 7, with 27 bases in between. Here the CDR3 reads CASSGNPPTGRVSEKLFF. The CDR3 DNA reads TGTGCCAGCTCGGGCAACCCCCCCACAGGGCGGGTGAGTGAAAAACTGTTTTTT.

The V call is TRBV6-2 or TRBV6-3, the J call TRBJ2-7; TRBD1 matches 8 bases. Germline-derived CDR1 and CDR2 are MNHEY and SVGEGT. J lost 0 bases, V lost 1 base, and 2 bases had no gene match. The CDR3 runs 15 residues. CDR3 in DNA: TGTGCCAGCAGTTACTACGGGACAGGCTCCTACGAGCAGTACTTC. Protein: CASSYYGTGSYEQYF.

V is TRBV7-9 and J is TRBJ1-2, with D maybe TRBD1 (6 bases). The V gene lost 4 bases and the J gene lost 6 bases, with 15 bases spanning the gap. Per germline, CDR1 SEHNR and CDR2 FQNEAQ (reference sequence). There are 14 residues in the CDR3. The CDR3 protein is CASSYSGGADGYTF. The CDR3 region has the DNA TGTGCCAGCAGCTACTCGGGGGGGGCCGATGGCTACACCTTC.

This clone was detected only a few times. The same CDR3 is also encoded by other DNA sequences in this sample. J is TRBJ2-1 and V is TRBV9; 8 positions agree with TRBD2. CDR3 length: 15 residues. After removal of 0 bases from V and 2 bases from J, the junction contained 1 base not matched to a gene. Germline CDR1 is SGDLS and CDR2 is YYNGEE. CDR3 protein: CASSVEAGAYNEQFF. In DNA, the CDR3 is TGTGCCAGCAGCGTAGAAGCGGGGGCCTACAATGAGCAGTTCTTC.

CDR3 loop: CASSLDRGAGAEAFF. The CDR3 bases are TGTGCCAGCAGTTTAGACAGGGGCGCAGGAGCTGAAGCTTTCTTT. This chain connects TRBV28 to TRBJ1-1; TRBD1 matches 8 bases. The CDR3 has 15 residues. Germline loops: CDR1 MDHEN, CDR2 SYDVKM. Trimming at V came to 2 bases and at J to 6 bases, leaving 8 bases not matched to a gene.

The rearrangement joins TRBV18 to TRBJ2-4; 8 bases map to TRBD1. This CDR3 comprises 14 residues. Per the germline V gene, CDR1 is KGHSH and CDR2 is LQKENI. J was trimmed by 8 bases and V by 3 bases; bases with no gene match: 6. In DNA, the CDR3 is TGTGCCAGCTCACCGGGACAGGACGGAGACATTCAGTACTTC. Its translation is CASSPGQDGDIQYF.

The chain couples TRBV7-3 to TRBJ1-2, with TRBD1 matching over 9 bases. Germline loops: CDR1 SGHTA, CDR2 FQGTGA. CDR3 length: 16 amino acids. Unmatched junction bases numbered 7, after V lost 1 base and J lost 4 bases. CDR3 sequence (DNA): TGTGCCAGCAGCTTAAGTTTTGAGACAGGGGGCTATGGCTACACCTTC. Protein sequence: CASSLSFETGGYGYTF.

This sequence joins TRBV5-6 and TRBJ2-7; 8 bases are shared with TRBD1. This CDR3 is built from 15 residues. Per the germline V gene, CDR1 is SGHDT and CDR2 is YYEEEE. V lost 4 bases to trimming and J lost 7 bases; unmatched junction nucleotides: 13. In nucleotides, the CDR3 is TGTGCCAGCAGCCCCCAAGTCCAGGGGGCAAGGGAGCAGTACTTC. It encodes CASSPQVQGAREQYF. The variable domain in full, completed from reference TRBV5-6 and TRBJ2-7, reads DAGVTQSPTHLIKTRGQQVTLRCSPKSGHDTVSWYQQALGQGPQFIFQYYEEEERQRGNFPDRFSGHQFPNYSSELNVNALLLGDSALYLCASSPQVQGAREQYFGPGTRLTVT.

V usage is TRBV3-1 (or the pseudogene TRBV3-2) and J usage is TRBJ1-6; no clear D gene. Germline CDR1 LGHDT, CDR2 YNNKEL (reference sequence). Trimming took 4 bases from V and 9 from J, leaving 7 bases between them. The CDR3 totals 12 residues. The CDR3 region has the DNA TGTGCCAGCAGCCCGGAGGGTTCACCCCTCCACTTT. Translating it yields CASSPEGSPLHF.

This sequence joins TRBV13 and TRBJ1-1, with TRBD1 identical over 7 bases. Per the germline V gene, CDR1 is PRHDT and CDR2 is FYEKMQ (reference sequence). J gave up 1 base and V 0 bases, and 5 bases lay outside the gene matches. The CDR3 length is 16 residues. The CDR3 spells CASSLGGGVRNTEAFF. The CDR3 DNA reads TGTGCCAGCAGCTTAGGAGGGGGCGTTCGGAACACTGAAGCTTTCTTT.

The rearrangement joins TRBV18 to TRBJ1-4; D not certain. The CDR3 spans 15 residues. The germline V gene has CDR1 KGHSH and CDR2 LQKENI. With 3 bases removed from V and 5 bases from J, the gap between germline ends came to 13 bases. The CDR3 loop is CASSPTASRNEKLFF. The CDR3 DNA follows: TGTGCCAGCTCACCGACGGCCTCTAGGAATGAAAAACTGTTTTTT.

The chain combines TRBV7-3 with TRBJ1-6, with D unresolved. V dropped 5 bases and J dropped 8 bases, with 10 bases sitting between them. Germline V gene sequence: CDR1 SGHTA, CDR2 FQGTGA. The CDR3 runs 13 residues. The CDR3 spells CASSAERDSPLHF. CDR3 bases: TGTGCCAGCAGCGCCGAACGGGATTCACCCCTCCACTTT.

The rearrangement links TRBV28 to TRBJ2-5; the D call may be TRBD1 or TRBD2 (6 bases each). Trimming stripped 9 bases from V and 0 bases from J, with 17 bases between. The CDR3 length is 15 residues. Germline V gene data show CDR1 as MDHEN and CDR2 as SYDVKM. CDR3 sequence reads: CASQKGGSYQETQYF. The CDR3 DNA reads TGTGCCAGTCAGAAAGGGGGGTCGTACCAAGAGACCCAGTACTTC.

V is TRBV24-1 and J is TRBJ1-1; no clear D. Germline CDR1 reads KGHDR; CDR2 reads SFDVKD. V was clipped by 3 bases and J by 4 bases, with 8 bases between them. This CDR3 contains 13 residues. CDR3 DNA sequence: TGTGCCACCAGTGATCTTGGTTCCACTGAAGCTTTCTTT. It translates to CATSDLGSTEAFF.

In its sample, this clone was seen once. This chain connects TRBV5-4 to TRBJ1-2, with 7 positions matching TRBD1. Germline-derived CDR1 and CDR2 are SGHNT and YYREEE (reference sequence). V lost 3 bases, J lost 1 base, and 6 bases stayed unmatched. This CDR3 is built from 15 residues. This CDR3 reads CASSSGQSINYGYTF. The CDR3 DNA reads as TGTGCCAGCAGCTCGGGACAGTCAATTAACTATGGCTACACCTTC.

The chain is built from TRBV30 and TRBJ2-3, with 10 bases matching TRBD2. With 0 bases clipped from V and 3 bases from J, the junction kept 3 bases outside the gene matches. Looked up from germline, CDR1 is GTSNPN and CDR2 is SVGIG (reference sequence). The CDR3 length is 15 residues. The CDR3 spells CAWSVGAGGTDTQYF. CDR3 in DNA: TGTGCCTGGAGTGTGGGAGCGGGGGGGACAGATACGCAGTATTTT.

The CDR3 spells CASGLSDQPQHF. The CDR3 nucleotides are TGTGCTAGTGGTTTGTCAGACCAGCCCCAGCATTTT. This chain uses TRBV12-5 with TRBJ1-5; D gene uncertain. This CDR3 spans 12 amino acids. Trimming cost V 2 bases and J 7 bases, with 6 bases left between them. The germline CDR1 and CDR2 sequences are LGHNT and FRNRAP.

The chain uses TRBV5-6 and TRBJ2-1; 14 nucleotides agree with TRBD2. The germline gives CDR1 SGHDT, CDR2 YYEEEE. J gave up 8 bases and V 2 bases, and 6 bases lay outside the gene matches. CDR3 size: 16 residues. This CDR3 is CASSFRLAGGLYEQFF. CDR3 coding DNA: TGTGCCAGCAGCTTCCGACTAGCGGGGGGGCTCTATGAGCAGTTCTTC.

The chain couples TRBV7-3 to TRBJ2-3, with D hard to call. Per the germline V gene, CDR1 is SGHTA and CDR2 is FQGTGA. The CDR3 is 13 amino acids. V lost 1 base and J 5 bases, leaving 7 bases between the germline ends. The CDR3 loop is CASSLKWLDTQYF. CDR3 DNA sequence: TGTGCCAGCAGCTTAAAGTGGCTAGATACGCAGTATTTT.

This chain uses TRBV7-9 with TRBJ2-6; D may be TRBD1 (6 bases). This CDR3 is built from 15 residues. Germline V gene data show CDR1 as SEHNR and CDR2 as FQNEAQ (reference sequence). Trimming removed 5 bases at V and 4 bases at J, with 12 bases between. DNA of the CDR3: TGTGCCAGCAGCAGTACAGGGTTGGGGGCCAACGTCCTGACTTTC. Translation: CASSSTGLGANVLTF. Full variable domain (remainder filled in from reference TRBV7-9 and TRBJ2-6): DTGVSQNPRHKITKRGQNVTFRCDPISEHNRLYWYRQTLGQGPEFLTYFQNEAQLEKSRLLSDRFSAERPKGSFSTLEIQRTEQGDSAMYLCASSSTGLGANVLTFGAGSRLTVL.

The rearrangement uses TRBV7-3 and TRBJ2-7; 7 bases are shared with TRBD1. The germline CDR1 and CDR2 sequences are SGHTA and FQGTGA. J gave up 0 bases and V 3 bases, and 5 bases lay outside the gene matches. The CDR3 is 15 residues long. This CDR3 is CASSFSGTDSYEQYF. The CDR3 DNA reads as TGTGCCAGCAGCTTCTCCGGGACAGACTCCTACGAGCAGTACTTC. Together with reference TRBV7-3 and TRBJ2-7, the CDR3 gives the full variable domain: GAGVSQTPSNKVTEKGKYVELRCDPISGHTALYWYRQSLGQGPEFLIYFQGTGAADDSGLPNDRFFAVRPEGSVSTLKIQRTERGDSAVYLCASSFSGTDSYEQYFGPGTRLTVT.

This clone was detected a few times. J is TRBJ1-2 and V is TRBV29-1; the match to TRBD1 covers 10 bases. There are 14 residues in the CDR3. Germline V gives CDR1 SQVTM, CDR2 ANQGSEA. V was pared by 5 bases and J by 3 bases, with 6 bases of the junction left unmatched. CDR3 residues: CSVHPGTGDYGYTF. CDR3 DNA: TGCAGCGTTCATCCCGGGACAGGGGACTATGGCTACACCTTC.

The count of this clone is one. CDR3 sequence reads: CAWSRQGGSNQPQHF. The CDR3 DNA is TGTGCCTGGAGCAGGCAGGGGGGTAGCAATCAGCCCCAGCATTTT. The chain uses TRBV30 and TRBJ1-5, with 7 bases lining up with TRBD1. This CDR3 spans 15 amino acids. Trimming at V came to 3 bases and at J to 0 bases, leaving 5 bases not matched to a gene. Germline CDR1 reads GTSNPN; CDR2 reads SVGIG (reference sequence).

The chain combines TRBV2 with TRBJ1-6, with 7 bases lining up with TRBD1. The germline V gene has CDR1 SNHLY and CDR2 FYNNEI. The CDR3 contains 15 residues. Germline trimming cut 2 bases from V and 9 bases from J; bases unmatched to any gene: 7. CDR3 nucleotides: TGTGCCAGCAGTGAAAGGGACAGTTCATTTTCACCCCTCCACTTT. Translated: CASSERDSSFSPLHF.

The chain combines TRBV5-1 with TRBJ1-1; TRBD1 matches 7 bases. Germline loops: CDR1 SGHRS, CDR2 YFSETQ. This CDR3 region has 14 residues. Trimming cost V 4 bases and J 4 bases; bases outside gene matches: 7. The CDR3 is CASSRDQGVTEAFF. CDR3 DNA: TGCGCCAGCAGCCGCGATCAGGGGGTCACTGAAGCTTTCTTT.